The clone carrying this T cell receptor beta chain was found a few times. No antigen is known for it. This sample is part of a study of T-cell memory formation after mild COVID-19. General observations from the study: In second-wave clones peaking day 37, SARS-CoV-2 specificity remained unconfirmed. Day 15 to 85 contractors were CD4/CD8 balanced; later expanders leaned CD4+.

Between the trimmed V and J ends, which lost 3 bases and 6 bases, there was a span of 16 bases. The CDR3 totals 15 residues. Germline V gene data show CDR1 as SGDLS and CDR2 as YYNGEE. The authors produced TCR alpha and TCR beta cDNA libraries with sample barcodes and UMIs by 5'RACE using constant-segment primers. MiXCR was run by TCRdb on the 5' RACE reads, yielding one entry per CDR3 protein. The sample yields some 250,000 distinct CDR3 sequences, approximately 10% seen once. The sequencing input was PBMCs or a T cell subset sorted from them (not recorded which). The gene calls are TRBV9 and TRBJ1-3; D is possibly TRBD1 (5 bases). The origin of this receptor is a young man who had mild COVID-19 (a few samples of this study predate the infection). Cell type and time point are not known. The CDR3 DNA reads TGTGCCAGCAGCGGAACCGGGACGCAGACAAACACCATATATTTT. Translated, it gives CASSGTGTQTNTIYF. The full variable domain, its missing parts supplied by reference TRBV9 and TRBJ1-3, is DSGVTQTPKHLITATGQRVTLRCSPRSGDLSVYWYQQSLDQGLQFLIQYYNGEERAKGNILERFSAQQFPDLHSELNLSSLELGDSALYFCASSGTGTQTNTIYFGEGSWLTVV.